A selection of T cell receptor beta chains follows, all from one sample in a study of early T cells in non-severe SARS-CoV-2 infection. TCRdb analysed the 5' RACE reads with MiXCR anew, one entry per CDR3 protein. The sample contains tens of thousands of distinct CDR3 sequences, around 11% of which appear only once. The sequenced sample consisted of whole blood. The source is an adult who was a healthcare worker with PCR-confirmed SARS-CoV-2 infection or an uninfected control (not recorded which). CDR3s include the opening cysteine and the closing phenylalanine or tryptophan. The D gene is left open where the match is weak. Size tells how often a clone was seen (once, few, many) or the class of an expanded clone, and some rows leave it out.

v_call: TRBV11-2; d_call: TRBD1; clone_size: few; j_call: TRBJ2-1; cdr3_nt: TGTGCCAGCAGCCTCAGACAGGGGGCGTCTTCCTACAATGAGCAGTTCTTC; cdr3_aa: CASSLRQGASSYNEQFF
v_call: TRBV7-8; d_call: TRBD2; clone_size: -; j_call: TRBJ2-7; cdr3_nt: TGTGCCAGCAGCCCTCGGGAGGGCCCATCCTACGAGCAGTACTTC; cdr3_aa: CASSPREGPSYEQYF
v_call: TRBV27; d_call: -; clone_size: many; j_call: TRBJ2-1; cdr3_nt: TGTGCCAGCAGTTTAGCAGGGAGTCAGGATGAGCAGTTCTTC; cdr3_aa: CASSLAGSQDEQFF
v_call: TRBV7-2; d_call: -; clone_size: -; j_call: TRBJ2-5; cdr3_nt: TGTGCCAGCAGCTTACAGGTCGGGAGAGGCGAGACCCAGTACTTC; cdr3_aa: CASSLQVGRGETQYF
v_call: TRBV18; d_call: -; clone_size: many; j_call: TRBJ2-5; cdr3_nt: TGTGCCAGCTCACGGAGACTCAATCAAGAGACCCAGTACTTC; cdr3_aa: CASSRRLNQETQYF
v_call: TRBV27; d_call: -; clone_size: many; j_call: TRBJ2-6; cdr3_nt: TGTGCCAGCAGCCGTAGTACAGTACTCTCTGGGGCCAACGTCCTGACTTTC; cdr3_aa: CASSRSTVLSGANVLTF
v_call: TRBV27; d_call: TRBD1; clone_size: few; j_call: TRBJ1-5; cdr3_nt: TGTGCCAGCAGTGACGGGACAGGGACGAATCAGCCCCAGCATTTT; cdr3_aa: CASSDGTGTNQPQHF
v_call: TRBV18; d_call: TRBD2; clone_size: many; j_call: TRBJ2-3; cdr3_nt: TGTGCCAGCTCGAGCGGGAGTCGTGCAGATACGCAGTATTTT; cdr3_aa: CASSSGSRADTQYF
v_call: TRBV27; d_call: TRBD1; clone_size: few; j_call: TRBJ2-7; cdr3_nt: TGTGCCAGCATAGGGGACAGGGGGGACGAGCAGTACTTC; cdr3_aa: CASIGDRGDEQYF
v_call: TRBV20-1; d_call: -; clone_size: few; j_call: TRBJ1-5; cdr3_nt: TGCAGTGCTAGAGTGTTCATCGGGAGCAATCAGCCCCAGCATTTT; cdr3_aa: CSARVFIGSNQPQHF
v_call: TRBV7-2; d_call: TRBD2; clone_size: many; j_call: TRBJ2-2; cdr3_nt: TGTGCCAGCAGCGGCTTGGGCGGGAGAGTTACCGGGGAGCTGTTTTTT; cdr3_aa: CASSGLGGRVTGELFF
v_call: TRBV28; d_call: -; clone_size: few; j_call: TRBJ2-7; cdr3_nt: TGTGCCAGCAAGACGACGGGACCTGGGAAGCAGTACTTC; cdr3_aa: CASKTTGPGKQYF
v_call: TRBV28; d_call: TRBD2; clone_size: few; j_call: TRBJ2-5; cdr3_nt: TGTGCCAGCAGTTTTATGGTGGGAGGGCAAGAGACCCAGTACTTC; cdr3_aa: CASSFMVGGQETQYF
v_call: TRBV27; d_call: -; clone_size: -; j_call: TRBJ2-7; cdr3_nt: TGTGCCAGCAGTCCCGGGGACGCACCCTACGAGCAGTACTTC; cdr3_aa: CASSPGDAPYEQYF
v_call: TRBV7-9; d_call: TRBD2; clone_size: many; j_call: TRBJ2-5; cdr3_nt: TGTGCCAGCAGCCGCGGGGGGCAAGAGACCCAGTACTTC; cdr3_aa: CASSRGGQETQYF
v_call: TRBV7-9; d_call: TRBD1; clone_size: few; j_call: TRBJ1-1; cdr3_nt: TGTGCCAGCAGCTCGAGAAGTCCGGGACAGGACACTGAAGCTTTCTTT; cdr3_aa: CASSSRSPGQDTEAFF
v_call: TRBV18; d_call: TRBD1; clone_size: few; j_call: TRBJ2-5; cdr3_nt: TGTGCCAGCTCACCCGGGACAGGGAAAGAGACCCAGTACTTC; cdr3_aa: CASSPGTGKETQYF
v_call: TRBV19; d_call: TRBD2; clone_size: few; j_call: TRBJ2-1; cdr3_nt: TGTGCCAGTAGTCCCCCTGGTTTTACAGCGGGGGCAAATGAGCAGTTCTTC; cdr3_aa: CASSPPGFTAGANEQFF
v_call: TRBV3-1; d_call: TRBD1; clone_size: few; j_call: TRBJ1-1; cdr3_nt: TGTGCCAGCAGCGAACGGACAGGGGGGACTGAAGCTTTCTTT; cdr3_aa: CASSERTGGTEAFF
v_call: TRBV2; d_call: TRBD2; clone_size: many; j_call: TRBJ2-1; cdr3_nt: TGTGCCAGCAGGCCGACTTCCAGCGGGACCGATGAGCAGTTCTTC; cdr3_aa: CASRPTSSGTDEQFF
v_call: TRBV4-1; d_call: -; clone_size: -; j_call: TRBJ2-5; cdr3_nt: TGCGCCAGCAGCCAAGCATTCCCAGCGGACCCCGAGGGGGAGACCCAGTACTTC; cdr3_aa: CASSQAFPADPEGETQYF
v_call: TRBV5-1; d_call: -; clone_size: many; j_call: TRBJ2-5; cdr3_nt: TGCGCCAGCAGCAGACCTGGCCAAGAGACCCAGTACTTC; cdr3_aa: CASSRPGQETQYF
v_call: TRBV29-1; d_call: TRBD2; clone_size: many; j_call: TRBJ2-1; cdr3_nt: TGCAGCGTACAGCGGGAGGCCTCCAGGGAGCAGTTCTTC; cdr3_aa: CSVQREASREQFF
v_call: TRBV29-1; d_call: -; clone_size: many; j_call: TRBJ2-2; cdr3_nt: TGCAGCGTCCCGCTCCCTAACACCGGGGAGCTGTTTTTT; cdr3_aa: CSVPLPNTGELFF
v_call: TRBV2; d_call: TRBD1; clone_size: -; j_call: TRBJ2-7; cdr3_nt: TGTGCCAGCCACCGGGACAGGGTCAACGAGCAGTACTTC; cdr3_aa: CASHRDRVNEQYF
v_call: TRBV6-2/TRBV6-3; d_call: -; clone_size: few; j_call: TRBJ2-2; cdr3_nt: TGTGCCAGCAGTTTCTTACAGGGTAACACCGGGGAGCTGTTTTTT; cdr3_aa: CASSFLQGNTGELFF
v_call: TRBV5-5; d_call: TRBD1; clone_size: few; j_call: TRBJ1-1; cdr3_nt: TGTGCCAGCAGCTTGGGGACAGGAGTAAACACTGAAGCTTTCTTT; cdr3_aa: CASSLGTGVNTEAFF
v_call: TRBV28; d_call: -; clone_size: few; j_call: TRBJ1-5; cdr3_nt: TGTGCCACCCTTCCATCTAGCAATCAGCCCCAGCATTTT; cdr3_aa: CATLPSSNQPQHF
v_call: TRBV28; d_call: -; clone_size: few; j_call: TRBJ1-1; cdr3_nt: TGTGCCAGCACTACTGGGGGGACTGAAGCTTTCTTT; cdr3_aa: CASTTGGTEAFF
v_call: TRBV10-3; d_call: -; clone_size: many; j_call: TRBJ1-6; cdr3_nt: TGTGCCATCAGTGTGACAGGAGGGAATTCACCCCTCCACTTT; cdr3_aa: CAISVTGGNSPLHF
v_call: TRBV12-3/TRBV12-4; d_call: -; clone_size: many; j_call: TRBJ2-3; cdr3_nt: TGTGCCAGCAGTTTATCCAAACCCACAGATACGCAGTATTTT; cdr3_aa: CASSLSKPTDTQYF
v_call: TRBV7-9; d_call: -; clone_size: many; j_call: TRBJ2-1; cdr3_nt: TGTGCCACCTCGGTTAGCTCCTACAATGAGCAGTTCTTC; cdr3_aa: CATSVSSYNEQFF
v_call: TRBV4-1; d_call: -; clone_size: -; j_call: TRBJ1-1; cdr3_nt: TGCGCCAGCAGCTCCATGACAGCCAACACTGAAGCTTTCTTT; cdr3_aa: CASSSMTANTEAFF
v_call: TRBV27; d_call: -; clone_size: many; j_call: TRBJ2-5; cdr3_nt: TGTGCCAGCAGTTTAATGTTAGGCCAAGAGACCCAGTACTTC; cdr3_aa: CASSLMLGQETQYF
v_call: TRBV5-4; d_call: TRBD1; clone_size: few; j_call: TRBJ2-2; cdr3_nt: TGTGCCAGCAGCTTGGCTAGGGGGCGCGGCACCGGGGAGCTGTTTTTT; cdr3_aa: CASSLARGRGTGELFF
v_call: TRBV3-1; d_call: TRBD2; clone_size: -; j_call: TRBJ2-2; cdr3_nt: TGTGCCAGCAGCCAAGATTCAGCGGGAGAGAGCGGGGAGCTGTTTTTT; cdr3_aa: CASSQDSAGESGELFF
v_call: TRBV7-2; d_call: -; clone_size: -; j_call: TRBJ2-1; cdr3_nt: TGTGCCAGCAGCTTAAATAGTGCCTACGCGGGGAATGAGCAGTTCTTC; cdr3_aa: CASSLNSAYAGNEQFF
v_call: TRBV9; d_call: -; clone_size: -; j_call: TRBJ2-6; cdr3_nt: TGTGCCAGCAGCGTAGGTTCTGGGGCCAACGTCCTGACTTTC; cdr3_aa: CASSVGSGANVLTF
v_call: TRBV3-1; d_call: -; clone_size: -; j_call: TRBJ2-1; cdr3_nt: TGTGCCAGCAGCCAAGAGAGGTTGCTCCAAAAGGGGCAGTTCTTC; cdr3_aa: CASSQERLLQKGQFF
v_call: TRBV29-1; d_call: -; clone_size: -; j_call: TRBJ2-1; cdr3_nt: TGCAGCGTTCTAGCCCTCCTCTCCTACAATGAGCAGTTCTTC; cdr3_aa: CSVLALLSYNEQFF
v_call: TRBV2; d_call: -; clone_size: few; j_call: TRBJ1-1; cdr3_nt: TGTGCCAGCAGTCCCCGGGCTATGAACACTGAAGCTTTCTTT; cdr3_aa: CASSPRAMNTEAFF
v_call: TRBV29-1; d_call: -; clone_size: -; j_call: TRBJ2-3; cdr3_nt: TGCAGCGTTCGACCGGGAGATACGCAGTATTTT; cdr3_aa: CSVRPGDTQYF
v_call: TRBV9; d_call: -; clone_size: -; j_call: TRBJ2-7; cdr3_nt: TGTGCCAGCTTTCGCCCCGGGGACATACTTATTGCGCAGTACTTC; cdr3_aa: CASFRPGDILIAQYF
v_call: TRBV7-3; d_call: -; clone_size: few; j_call: TRBJ2-7; cdr3_nt: TGTGCCAGCAGCGGGGCACGACGGGGCGAGCAGTACTTC; cdr3_aa: CASSGARRGEQYF
v_call: TRBV28; d_call: -; clone_size: -; j_call: TRBJ1-6; cdr3_nt: TGTGCCAGCAGTTTTCGCGGGAGCGGATCACCCCTCCACTTT; cdr3_aa: CASSFRGSGSPLHF
v_call: TRBV9; d_call: -; clone_size: few; j_call: TRBJ1-5; cdr3_nt: TGTGCCAGCAGCGTAGCAGGGAACCGACCCCAGCATTTT; cdr3_aa: CASSVAGNRPQHF
v_call: TRBV18; d_call: -; clone_size: many; j_call: TRBJ1-3; cdr3_nt: TGTGCCAGCTCACCCCCGGCCAAAACAAGAAACACCATATATTTT; cdr3_aa: CASSPPAKTRNTIYF
v_call: TRBV29-1; d_call: TRBD1; clone_size: -; j_call: TRBJ1-1; cdr3_nt: TGCAGCGTTCTCCTCGACAGGGGTGAAGCTTTCTTT; cdr3_aa: CSVLLDRGEAFF
v_call: TRBV4-1; d_call: -; clone_size: few; j_call: TRBJ2-7; cdr3_nt: TGCGCCAGCAGCCAATTCCAGGGGTCCGTTTCCTACGAGCAGTACTTC; cdr3_aa: CASSQFQGSVSYEQYF
v_call: TRBV12-3/TRBV12-4; d_call: -; clone_size: -; j_call: TRBJ2-7; cdr3_nt: TGTGCCAGCAGCACCGAGGCGCAAAGAGGCTACGAGCAGTACTTC; cdr3_aa: CASSTEAQRGYEQYF
v_call: TRBV7-2; d_call: TRBD2; clone_size: -; j_call: TRBJ2-2; cdr3_nt: TGTGCCAGCAGCACCGGGACTAGCGGCAGAAACCGGGAGCTGTTTTTT; cdr3_aa: CASSTGTSGRNRELFF